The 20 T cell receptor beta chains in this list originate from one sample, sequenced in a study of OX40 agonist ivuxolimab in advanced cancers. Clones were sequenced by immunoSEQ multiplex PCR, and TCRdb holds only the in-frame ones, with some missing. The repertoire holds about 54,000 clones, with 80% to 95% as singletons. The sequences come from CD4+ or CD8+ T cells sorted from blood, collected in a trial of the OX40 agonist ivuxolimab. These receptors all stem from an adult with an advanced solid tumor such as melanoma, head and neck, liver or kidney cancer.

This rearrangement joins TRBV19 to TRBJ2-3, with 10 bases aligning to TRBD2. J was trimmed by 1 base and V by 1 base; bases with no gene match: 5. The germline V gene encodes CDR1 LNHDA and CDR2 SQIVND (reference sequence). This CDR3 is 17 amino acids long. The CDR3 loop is CASSIALAGGGTDTQYF. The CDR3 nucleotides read TGTGCCAGTAGTATAGCTTTAGCGGGAGGAGGCACAGATACGCAGTATTTT.

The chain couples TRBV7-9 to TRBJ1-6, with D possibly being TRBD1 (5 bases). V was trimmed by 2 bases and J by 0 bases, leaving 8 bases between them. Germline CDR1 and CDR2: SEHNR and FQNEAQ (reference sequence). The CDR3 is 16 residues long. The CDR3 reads CASSLTQGSYNSPLHF. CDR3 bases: TGTGCCAGCAGCTTAACTCAGGGCTCCTATAATTCACCCCTCCACTTT.

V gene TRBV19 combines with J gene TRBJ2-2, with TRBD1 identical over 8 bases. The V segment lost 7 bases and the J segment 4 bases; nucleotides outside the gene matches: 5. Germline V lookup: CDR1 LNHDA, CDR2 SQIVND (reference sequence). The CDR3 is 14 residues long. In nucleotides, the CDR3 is TGTGCCAGTACACAGGGGGGTTTCACCGGGGAGCTGTTTTTT. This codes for CASTQGGFTGELFF.

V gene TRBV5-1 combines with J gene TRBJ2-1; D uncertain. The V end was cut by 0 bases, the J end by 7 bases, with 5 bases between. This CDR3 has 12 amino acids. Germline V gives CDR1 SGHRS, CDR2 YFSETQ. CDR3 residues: CASSLEWNEQFF. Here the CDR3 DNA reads TGCGCCAGCAGCTTGGAGTGGAATGAGCAGTTCTTC.

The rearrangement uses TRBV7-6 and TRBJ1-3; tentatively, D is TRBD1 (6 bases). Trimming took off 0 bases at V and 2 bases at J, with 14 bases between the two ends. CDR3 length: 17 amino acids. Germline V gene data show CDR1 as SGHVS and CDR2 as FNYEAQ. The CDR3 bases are TGTGCCAGCAGCTTAGCGGGAGGACAGACTGCTGGAAACACCATATATTTT. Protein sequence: CASSLAGGQTAGNTIYF.

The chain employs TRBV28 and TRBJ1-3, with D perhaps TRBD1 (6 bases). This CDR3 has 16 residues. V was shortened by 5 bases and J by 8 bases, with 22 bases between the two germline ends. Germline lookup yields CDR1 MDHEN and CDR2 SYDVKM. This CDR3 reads CASSPPTGPELDTIYF. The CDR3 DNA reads TGTGCCAGCAGTCCCCCCACAGGGCCTGAGTTAGACACCATATATTTT.

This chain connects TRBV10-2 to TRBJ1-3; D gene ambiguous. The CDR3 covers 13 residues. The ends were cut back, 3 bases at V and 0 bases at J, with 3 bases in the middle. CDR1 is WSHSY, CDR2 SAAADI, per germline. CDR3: CASSEYSGNTIYF. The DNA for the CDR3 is TGCGCCAGCAGTGAATACTCTGGAAACACCATATATTTT.

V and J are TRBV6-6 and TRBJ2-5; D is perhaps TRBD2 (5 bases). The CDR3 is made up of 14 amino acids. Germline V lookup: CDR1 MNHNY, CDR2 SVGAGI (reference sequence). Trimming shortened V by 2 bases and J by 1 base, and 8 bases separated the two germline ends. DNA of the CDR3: TGTGCCAGCAGTTACGCGGGCATCCAAGAGACCCAGTACTTC. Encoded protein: CASSYAGIQETQYF.

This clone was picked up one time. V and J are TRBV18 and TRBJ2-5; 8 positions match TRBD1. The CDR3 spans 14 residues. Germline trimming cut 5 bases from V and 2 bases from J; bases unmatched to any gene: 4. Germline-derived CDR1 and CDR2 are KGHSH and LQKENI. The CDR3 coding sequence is TGTGCCAGCTCATCTGGACAGGGACAAGAGACCCAGTACTTC. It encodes CASSSGQGQETQYF.

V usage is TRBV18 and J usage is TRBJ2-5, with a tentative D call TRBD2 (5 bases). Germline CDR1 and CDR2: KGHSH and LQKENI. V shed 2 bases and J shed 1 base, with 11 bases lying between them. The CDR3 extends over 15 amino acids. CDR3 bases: TGTGCCAGCTCACCAGGCCTGGCGGGCCAAGAGACCCAGTACTTC. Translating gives CASSPGLAGQETQYF.

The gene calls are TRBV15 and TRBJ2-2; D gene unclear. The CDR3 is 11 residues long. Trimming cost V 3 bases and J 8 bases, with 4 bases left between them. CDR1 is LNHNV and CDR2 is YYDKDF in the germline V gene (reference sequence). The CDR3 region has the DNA TGTGCCACCAGCAGGGAGGGGGAGCTGTTTTTT. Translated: CATSREGELFF. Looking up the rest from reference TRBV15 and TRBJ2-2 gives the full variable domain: DAMVIQNPRYQVTQFGKPVTLSCSQTLNHNVMYWYQQKSSQAPKLLFHYYDKDFNNEADTPDNFQSRRPNTSFCFLDIRSPGLGDTAMYLCATSREGELFFGEGSRLTVL.

The CDR3 loop is CSARAYGRGEV. DNA of the CDR3: TGCAGTGCTAGAGCGTATGGCAGGGGGGAAGTC. The rearrangement links TRBV20-1 to TRBJ2-7, with D maybe TRBD1 (7 bases). Germline lookup yields CDR1 DFQATT and CDR2 SNEGSKA (reference sequence). This CDR3 has 11 residues.

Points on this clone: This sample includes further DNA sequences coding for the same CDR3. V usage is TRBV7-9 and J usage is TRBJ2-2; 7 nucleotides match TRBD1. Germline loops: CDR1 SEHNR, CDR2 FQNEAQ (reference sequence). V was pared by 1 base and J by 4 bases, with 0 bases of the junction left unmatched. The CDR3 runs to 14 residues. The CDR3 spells CASSLGQGTGELFF. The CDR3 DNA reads TGTGCCAGCAGCTTAGGACAGGGCACCGGGGAGCTGTTTTTT.

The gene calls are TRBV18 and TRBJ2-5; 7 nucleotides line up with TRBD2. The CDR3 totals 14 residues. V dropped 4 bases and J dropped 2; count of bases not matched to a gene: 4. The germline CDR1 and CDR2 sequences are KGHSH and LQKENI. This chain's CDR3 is CASSLMGGQETQYF. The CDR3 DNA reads TGTGCCAGCTCACTGATGGGGGGGCAAGAGACCCAGTACTTC.

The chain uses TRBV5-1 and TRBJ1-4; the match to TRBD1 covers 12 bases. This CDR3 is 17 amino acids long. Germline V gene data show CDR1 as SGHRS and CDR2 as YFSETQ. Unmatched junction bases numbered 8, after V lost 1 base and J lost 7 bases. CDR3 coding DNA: TGCGCCAGCAGCTTGTCCCGGGACAGGGGGCTAAGTGAAAAACTGTTTTTT. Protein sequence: CASSLSRDRGLSEKLFF.

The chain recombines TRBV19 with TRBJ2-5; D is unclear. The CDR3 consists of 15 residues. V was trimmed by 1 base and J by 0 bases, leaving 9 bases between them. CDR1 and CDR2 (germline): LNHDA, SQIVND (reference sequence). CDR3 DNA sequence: TGTGCCAGTAGTATAGGAGCCGTTGACCAAGAGACCCAGTACTTC. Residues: CASSIGAVDQETQYF.

CDR3 protein: CASSFREIQETQYF. CDR3 bases: TGTGCCAGCAGTTTCAGGGAGATCCAAGAGACCCAGTACTTC. This chain joins TRBV6-5 and TRBJ2-5; D tentatively reads TRBD1 or TRBD2 (5 bases each). This CDR3 contains 14 residues. Between the trimmed V and J ends, which lost 4 bases and 1 base, there was a span of 10 bases. Germline CDR1 and CDR2: MNHEY and SVGAGI.

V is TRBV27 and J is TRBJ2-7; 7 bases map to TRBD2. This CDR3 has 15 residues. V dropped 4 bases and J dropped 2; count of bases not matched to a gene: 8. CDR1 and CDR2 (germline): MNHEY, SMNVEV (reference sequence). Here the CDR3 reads CASSYSSGATYEQYF. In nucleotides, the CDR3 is TGTGCCAGCAGTTACTCTAGCGGTGCGACCTACGAGCAGTACTTC.

The DNA for the CDR3 is TGTGCCAGCAGTCCCCGGACTAGAAGCGACACCGGGGAGCTGTTTTTT. As protein: CASSPRTRSDTGELFF. The chain is built from TRBV27 and TRBJ2-2, with TRBD2 identical over 7 bases. CDR1 and CDR2 from the germline V gene are MNHEY and SMNVEV (reference sequence). The CDR3 contains 16 residues. Trimming cost V 5 bases and J 3 bases; bases outside gene matches: 9.

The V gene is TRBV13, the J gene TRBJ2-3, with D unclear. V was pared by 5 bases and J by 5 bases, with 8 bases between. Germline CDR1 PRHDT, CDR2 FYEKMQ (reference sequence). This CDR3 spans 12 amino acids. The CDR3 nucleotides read TGTGCCAGCAGCCCGGAACGAGATACGCAGTATTTT. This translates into CASSPERDTQYF.